These 12 T cell receptor beta chains share one sample of origin, sequenced in a study of cytomegalovirus exposure and HLA in healthy donors. This PCR relied on a set of 60 Vbeta primers and 13 Jbeta primers. Profiling relied on immunoSEQ multiplex PCR, and the TCRdb table lists in-frame clones only, not all of them. The sample includes 120,000 to 150,000 clones, 75% to 80% of them seen just once. Sequenced input: PBMCs. Receptors were obtained from a woman between 35 and 50 years old in good health and CMV-seropositive.

This chain links TRBV5-1 with TRBJ1-1; D call uncertain. Trimming took 4 bases from V and 0 from J, leaving 16 bases between them. CDR3 size: 16 residues. CDR1 is SGHRS, CDR2 YFSETQ, per germline. The CDR3 reads CASSVLGGSMNTEAFF. For the CDR3, the DNA is TGCGCCAGCAGCGTTCTCGGCGGGAGCATGAACACTGAAGCTTTCTTT.

This sequence joins TRBV19 and TRBJ1-5, with 9 bases matching TRBD1. This CDR3 has 16 amino acids. V dropped 1 base and J dropped 5; count of bases not matched to a gene: 6. CDR1 LNHDA and CDR2 SQIVND come from the germline V gene (reference sequence). CDR3 in DNA: TGTGCCAGTAGTATAGCCCCGGGACAGGGCTATCAGCCCCAGCATTTT. Protein product: CASSIAPGQGYQPQHF. Combining the CDR3 with reference TRBV19 and TRBJ1-5 gives the whole variable domain DGGITQSPKYLFRKEGQNVTLSCEQNLNHDAMYWYRQDPGQGLRLIYYSQIVNDFQKGDIAEGYSVSREKKESFPLTVTSAQKNPTAFYLCASSIAPGQGYQPQHFGDGTRLSIL.

This chain links TRBV18 with TRBJ2-1, with 8 bases lining up with TRBD2. Germline V gene data show CDR1 as KGHSH and CDR2 as LQKENI. CDR3 size: 13 residues. Trimming removed 3 bases from V and 13 bases from J; junction bases left unmatched: 8. The DNA of the CDR3 is TGTGCCAGCTCACCGTTGCGGGAGGCAGGACAGTTCTTC. Protein product: CASSPLREAGQFF.

This clone was recorded once. The rearrangement joins TRBV11-1 to TRBJ2-3; no clear D. CDR3 size: 15 residues. The V gene's germline CDR1 is SGHAT and CDR2 FQDESV (reference sequence). Trimming removed 4 bases from V and 0 bases from J, with 11 bases in between. CDR3 sequence reads: CASSSPLSSTDTQYF. In DNA form, the CDR3 reads TGTGCCAGCAGCTCTCCCCTAAGCAGCACAGATACGCAGTATTTT. The variable domain in full, with the rest retrieved from reference TRBV11-1 and TRBJ2-3, is EAEVAQSPRYKITEKSQAVAFWCDPISGHATLYWYRQILGQGPELLVQFQDESVVDDSQLPKDRFSAERLKGVDSTLKIQPAELGDSAMYLCASSSPLSSTDTQYFGPGTRLTVL.

The rearrangement uses TRBV28 and TRBJ2-1; TRBD2 aligns across 8 bases. The V gene's germline CDR1 is MDHEN and CDR2 SYDVKM. V was pared by 7 bases and J by 16 bases, with 12 bases of the junction left unmatched. This CDR3 has 12 residues. As DNA, the CDR3 is TGTGCCAGCACATTACGGGGGGGCCTGCGCTTCTTC. Encoded protein: CASTLRGGLRFF.

In this sample, this clone turned up a few times. This chain links TRBV19 with TRBJ2-1; 10 bases match TRBD2. The CDR3 is 15 residues long. V lost 1 base and J lost 3; bases outside the gene matches: 0. Looked up from germline, CDR1 is LNHDA and CDR2 is SQIVND (reference sequence). This CDR3 is CASSIASGSYNEQFF. CDR3 nucleotide sequence: TGTGCCAGTAGTATAGCTAGCGGGAGCTACAATGAGCAGTTCTTC.

V and J are TRBV28 and TRBJ2-1, with D possibly matching TRBD2 (6 bases). Trimming stripped 1 base from V and 5 bases from J, with 9 bases between. The CDR3 contains 14 residues. Germline V lookup: CDR1 MDHEN, CDR2 SYDVKM. The CDR3 region is CASSLYTGDNEQFF. CDR3 bases: TGTGCCAGCAGTTTATATACGGGGGACAATGAGCAGTTCTTC. The variable domain in full, completed from reference TRBV28 and TRBJ2-1, reads DVKVTQSSRYLVKRTGEKVFLECVQDMDHENMFWYRQDPGLGLRLIYFSYDVKMKEKGDIPEGYSVSREKKERFSLILESASTNQTSMYLCASSLYTGDNEQFFGPGTRLTVL.

The chain links TRBV7-6 to TRBJ2-5; a possible D gene is TRBD2 (6 bases). The CDR3 has 17 residues. Trimming took off 1 base at V and 1 base at J, with 16 bases between the two ends. In germline, CDR1 is SGHVS, CDR2 FNYEAQ. The CDR3 region is CASSLVGLAAPQETQYF. CDR3 bases: TGTGCCAGCAGCTTAGTGGGCTTAGCGGCCCCCCAAGAGACCCAGTACTTC.

The J gene is TRBJ2-5, the V gene TRBV5-4; a possible D gene is TRBD2 (5 bases). The CDR3 extends over 15 amino acids. Trimming took off 4 bases at V and 2 bases at J, with 15 bases between the two ends. Germline V CDR1 and CDR2: SGHNT, YYREEE (reference sequence). The CDR3 reads CASSTYGILQETQYF. The DNA of the CDR3 is TGTGCCAGCAGCACCTACGGGATTTTACAAGAGACCCAGTACTTC. Based on the CDR3 plus reference TRBV5-4 and TRBJ2-5, the full variable domain is ETGVTQSPTHLIKTRGQQVTLRCSSQSGHNTVSWYQQALGQGPQFIFQYYREEENGRGNFPPRFSGLQFPNYSSELNVNALELDDSALYLCASSTYGILQETQYFGPGTRLLVL.

The chain uses TRBV6-1 and TRBJ2-7; 8 nucleotides match TRBD2. V lost 3 bases and J lost 3; bases outside the gene matches: 4. The CDR3 is 14 residues long. CDR1 and CDR2 (germline): MNHNS, SASEGT. CDR3 coding DNA: TGTGCCAGCAGTGAGTCGGGACTAGTCTACGAGCAGTACTTC. Translation gives CASSESGLVYEQYF.

V gene TRBV2 combines with J gene TRBJ2-5; TRBD1 aligns across 7 bases. The CDR3 sequence is 14 residues long. Germline CDR1 is SNHLY and CDR2 is FYNNEI. J gave up 2 bases and V 2 bases, and 2 bases lay outside the gene matches. The CDR3 sequence is CASSEPGQQETQYF. The CDR3 DNA is TGTGCCAGCAGTGAACCGGGACAGCAAGAGACCCAGTACTTC.

The gene calls are TRBV5-6 and TRBJ1-2, with 10 positions matching TRBD1. V gave up 4 bases and J gave up 7 bases; unmatched junction bases: 10. There are 15 residues in the CDR3. The germline V gene encodes CDR1 SGHDT and CDR2 YYEEEE. The CDR3 sequence: CASSLRQGALSGYTF. CDR3 coding DNA: TGTGCCAGCAGCCTCAGACAGGGGGCGCTGAGTGGCTACACCTTC.